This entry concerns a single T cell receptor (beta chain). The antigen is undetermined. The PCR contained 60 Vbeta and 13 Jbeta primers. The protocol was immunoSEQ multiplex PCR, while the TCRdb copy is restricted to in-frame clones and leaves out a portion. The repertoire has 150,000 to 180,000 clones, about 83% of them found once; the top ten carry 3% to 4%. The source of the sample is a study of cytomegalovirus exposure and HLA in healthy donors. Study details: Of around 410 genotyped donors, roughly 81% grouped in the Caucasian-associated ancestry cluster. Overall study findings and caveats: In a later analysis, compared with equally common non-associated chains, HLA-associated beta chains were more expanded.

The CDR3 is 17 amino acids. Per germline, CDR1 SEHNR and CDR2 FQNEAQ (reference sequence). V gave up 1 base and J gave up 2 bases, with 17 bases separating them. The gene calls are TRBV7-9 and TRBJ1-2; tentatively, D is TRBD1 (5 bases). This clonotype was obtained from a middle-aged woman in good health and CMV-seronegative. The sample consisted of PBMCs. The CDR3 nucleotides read TGTGCCAGCAGCTTAGAATGGCGAGGCAGGGCAAACTATGGCTACACCTTC. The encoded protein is CASSLEWRGRANYGYTF.